The text below deals with one T cell receptor (beta chain). These data belong to a study of blood T cell repertoires in COVID-19. Study overall: T cells, B-cell-depleted T cells, or PBMCs provided the cDNA or gDNA that served as material.

Per the germline V gene, CDR1 is SGHTA and CDR2 is FQGTGA. Losses at the gene ends were 5 bases for V and 2 bases for J; bases not matched to a gene: 3. CDR3 length: 16 amino acids. TCRdb's table, derived via immunoSEQ multiplex PCR, lists solely in-frame clones and lacks some. The table has some 400,000 clones, roughly nine tenths seen once; the top ten hold about 0.78%. Enrolled through a virtual design, the participants were between 18 and 89 years of age and came from 24 US areas. Sequencing used PBMCs or T cells enriched from blood (not recorded which). The receptor's source is a woman aged 40 to 55 who had been exposed to COVID-19. The V call is TRBV7-3, the J call TRBJ2-5, with TRBD2 matching over 15 bases. CDR3 protein: CASSPGLAGGQETQYF. The DNA for the CDR3 is TGTGCCAGCAGCCCGGGACTAGCGGGAGGACAAGAGACCCAGTACTTC.